One and the same sample provided the 26 T cell receptor beta chains below, sequenced in a study of T cells in Graves' hyperthyroidism and ophthalmopathy. Using RNA transcripts as the source, TCR beta CDR3 regions were amplified. RT-PCR in the first round (using the HTBI primer set) targeted the TCR CDR3. TCRdb reanalysed the multiplex PCR reads using MiXCR and keeps one entry per CDR3 protein. Of around 700,000 distinct CDR3 sequences in the sample, about 35% are singletons; the top ten hold approximately 31%. The sequenced material came from blood. All receptors derive from a woman aged 40 to 50 with Graves' hyperthyroidism.

About this clonotype itself: A read error may explain this, as a much larger clone is one base away. This is likely a read error, given that the CDR3 carries no conserved phenylalanine or tryptophan at its end. The rearrangement uses TRBV29-1 and TRBJ1-1; D is unclear. The length of the CDR3 is 11 residues. The germline V and J ends were trimmed by 6 bases and 1 base, with 6 bases remaining between them. Per the germline V gene, CDR1 is SQVTM and CDR2 is ANQGSEA. The CDR3 sequence is CSVTWNTEAFS. The CDR3, as DNA: TGCAGCGTAACCTGGAACACTGAAGCTTTCTCT.

V and J are TRBV2 and TRBJ2-7; 9 bases fit TRBD2. In germline, CDR1 is SNHLY, CDR2 FYNNEI. This CDR3 spans 14 amino acids. V was pared by 9 bases and J by 7 bases, with 13 bases of the junction left unmatched. The CDR3 loop is CASTPFAGGGEQYF. The CDR3 nucleotides read TGTGCCAGTACCCCGTTTGCGGGAGGGGGAGAGCAGTACTTC.

In this sample, this clonotype turned up a few times. The V and J genes are TRBV6-2 or TRBV6-3 and TRBJ1-1; 7 bases fit TRBD1. The CDR3 is made up of 15 amino acids. CDR1 MNHEY and CDR2 SVGEGT come from the germline V gene. The V gene end was trimmed by 4 bases and the J gene end by 0 bases; junction bases not matched to a gene: 5. CDR3 coding DNA: TGTGCCAGCAGTTGGGACAGACCCGTGAACACTGAAGCTTTCTTT. Protein: CASSWDRPVNTEAFF.

As DNA, the CDR3 is TGTGCCACCAGCAGTACTGGGGGATTCACAGATACGCAGTATTTT. This sequence encodes CATSSTGGFTDTQYF. The rearrangement joins TRBV15 to TRBJ2-3, with D perhaps being TRBD1 or TRBD2 (5 bases each). V lost 3 bases and J 2 bases, leaving 12 bases between the germline ends. Germline V gene data show CDR1 as LNHNV and CDR2 as YYDKDF (reference sequence). The CDR3 runs 15 residues.

This clonotype was recorded at least ten times. The CDR3 spells CASSFRQTNTEAFF. The CDR3 DNA reads TGTGCCAGCAGCTTTAGACAGACGAACACTGAAGCTTTCTTT. The V gene is TRBV5-8, the J gene TRBJ1-1, with D possibly matching TRBD1 (5 bases). V was pared by 2 bases and J by 1 base, with 9 bases between. This CDR3 has 14 residues. Germline V gene sequence: CDR1 SGHTS, CDR2 YDEGEE. Full variable domain (missing parts from reference TRBV5-8 and TRBJ1-1): EAGVTQSPTHLIKTRGQQATLRCSPISGHTSVYWYQQALGLGLQFLLWYDEGEERNRGNFPPRFSGRQFPNYSSELNVNALELEDSALYLCASSFRQTNTEAFFGQGTRLTVV.

This clonotype was recorded a few times. The chain has TRBV4-3 and TRBJ1-4; D ambiguous. Germline CDR1 LGHNA, CDR2 YSLEER. The germline V and J ends were trimmed by 1 base and 4 bases, with 13 bases remaining between them. The CDR3 covers 16 residues. The CDR3 sequence is CASSQGSWSNNEKLFF. The CDR3 DNA is TGCGCCAGCAGCCAAGGAAGCTGGAGTAATAATGAAAAACTGTTTTTT.

This clonotype was seen more than once but under ten times. The CDR3 here is CASSQRQGFDGYTF. As DNA, the CDR3 is TGCGCCAGCAGCCAAAGGCAGGGGTTTGATGGCTACACCTTC. The genes are TRBV4-1 and TRBJ1-2; tentative D call: TRBD1 (6 bases). V was trimmed by 2 bases and J by 6 bases, leaving 13 bases between them. CDR1 is MGHRA and CDR2 is YSYEKL in the germline V gene. The CDR3 has 14 amino acids.

Comment on this clonotype: A read error is possible here, since a much larger clone lies one base away. The chain carries TRBV25-1 and TRBJ1-2; a possible D gene is TRBD1 (5 bases). The CDR3 has 14 residues. Per the germline V gene, CDR1 is MGHDK and CDR2 is SYGVNS. CDR3 in DNA: TGTGCCAGCAGTGAATACGGGGGGATCTATTGCTACACCTTC. Its protein is CASSEYGGIYCYTF.

This clonotype was recorded at least ten times. The gene calls are TRBV12-3 or TRBV12-4 and TRBJ1-4; the D gene is possibly TRBD1 (6 bases). V lost 5 bases and J lost 5, with 12 bases in between. The length of the CDR3 is 14 residues. This CDR3 reads CASSQTGVNEKLFF. In nucleotides, the CDR3 is TGTGCCAGCAGTCAGACAGGTGTGAATGAAAAACTGTTTTTT.

This clonotype was picked up a small number of times. The chain uses TRBV12-3 or TRBV12-4 and TRBJ1-1; D gene unclear. The CDR3 runs to 15 residues. V gave up 4 bases and J gave up 0 bases, with 12 bases separating them. The CDR3: CASSSLTLMNTEAFF. The CDR3 DNA reads as TGTGCCAGCAGTTCCCTGACGTTAATGAACACTGAAGCTTTCTTT.

This clonotype was counted between two and nine times. This chain's CDR3 is CASSLTADNYGYTF. CDR3 sequence (DNA): TGTGCCAGCAGCTTAACGGCGGATAACTATGGCTACACCTTC. The rearrangement uses TRBV7-9 and TRBJ1-2; D is unclear. CDR3 size: 14 residues. Per germline, CDR1 SEHNR and CDR2 FQNEAQ (reference sequence). The V end was cut by 2 bases, the J end by 1 base, with 8 bases between.

The rearrangement joins TRBV10-3 to TRBJ2-5, with TRBD2 matching over 8 bases. The CDR3 covers 13 residues. Germline trimming cut 11 bases from V and 4 bases from J; bases unmatched to any gene: 9. CDR1 and CDR2 (germline): ENHRY, SYGVKD. The chain's CDR3 is CASSGRVAETQYF. Written as DNA, the CDR3 is TGTGCCTCCAGCGGGAGAGTAGCAGAGACCCAGTACTTC.

This clonotype was detected many times. DNA for the CDR3: TGTGCCAGCAGCCCGCACAGTTATCAGCCCCAGCATTTT. It translates to CASSPHSYQPQHF. This chain connects TRBV7-8 to TRBJ1-5, with unresolved D. The CDR3 runs 13 residues. V was pared by 5 bases and J by 5 bases, with 10 bases between. CDR1 SGHVS and CDR2 FQNEAQ come from the germline V gene.

In its sample, this clonotype was seen once. The chain combines TRBV7-9 with TRBJ2-7; D gene ambiguous. V shed 1 base and J shed 7 bases, with 14 bases lying between them. Germline CDR1 SEHNR, CDR2 FQNEAQ (reference sequence). This CDR3 has 14 amino acids. The CDR3 DNA follows: TGTGCCAGCAGCTTAGATCCGGCCGGCCAGGAGCAGTACTTC. As protein: CASSLDPAGQEQYF.

This clonotype was seen at least ten times. The chain combines TRBV4-3 with TRBJ1-1; no clear D gene. Trimming took off 4 bases at V and 5 bases at J, with 11 bases between the two ends. This CDR3 contains 13 residues. CDR1 and CDR2 from the germline V gene are LGHNA and YSLEER. CDR3 region: CASSRTDATEAFF. The CDR3, as DNA: TGCGCCAGCAGCCGGACTGACGCAACTGAAGCTTTCTTT.

This clonotype occurred a few times. The chain uses TRBV4-1 and TRBJ2-2; 7 positions match TRBD1. After removal of 3 bases from V and 5 bases from J, the junction contained 3 bases not matched to a gene. This CDR3 is 14 amino acids long. Germline V lookup: CDR1 MGHRA, CDR2 YSYEKL. The DNA for the CDR3 is TGCGCCAGCAGCCAGGAGACAGGGACCGGGGAGCTGTTTTTT. It translates to CASSQETGTGELFF.

In this sample, this clonotype turned up many times. V usage is TRBV19 and J usage is TRBJ1-2, with D uncertain. The CDR3 length is 13 residues. Germline assignment: CDR1 LNHDA and CDR2 SQIVND (reference sequence). V was shortened by 2 bases and J by 6 bases, with 10 bases between the two germline ends. CDR3 in amino acids: CASSIPGSDGYTF. The CDR3, as DNA: TGTGCCAGTAGTATACCCGGGTCCGATGGCTACACCTTC.

This chain connects TRBV6-5 to TRBJ2-5; the match to TRBD2 covers 10 bases. In germline, CDR1 is MNHEY, CDR2 SVGAGI. The CDR3 is 17 amino acids. After removal of 5 bases from V and 0 bases from J, the junction contained 9 bases not matched to a gene. This CDR3 is CASSEVTSGSYQETQYF. The CDR3 region has the DNA TGTGCCAGCAGTGAAGTGACTAGCGGGTCGTACCAAGAGACCCAGTACTTC.

This clonotype was seen only a few times. The chain joins TRBV19 to TRBJ1-5; TRBD1 matches at 9 bases. This CDR3 comprises 16 residues. CDR1 and CDR2 (germline): LNHDA, SQIVND (reference sequence). The J segment lost 5 bases and the V segment lost 5 bases, leaving 10 bases of the junction unmatched. The CDR3 loop is CASSWALQGADQPQHF. In DNA, the CDR3 is TGTGCCAGTAGTTGGGCTTTACAGGGGGCGGATCAGCCCCAGCATTTT. Full variable domain (outside the CDR3, taken from reference TRBV19 and TRBJ1-5): DGGITQSPKYLFRKEGQNVTLSCEQNLNHDAMYWYRQDPGQGLRLIYYSQIVNDFQKGDIAEGYSVSREKKESFPLTVTSAQKNPTAFYLCASSWALQGADQPQHFGDGTRLSIL.

This clonotype was seen many times. The rearrangement uses TRBV2 and TRBJ1-2; 10 bases fit TRBD1. The CDR3 has 14 residues. The germline CDR1 and CDR2 sequences are SNHLY and FYNNEI. V trimming: 2 bases; J trimming: 8 bases; junction bases outside the gene matches: 5. CDR3 nucleotides: TGTGCCAGCAGTGAACGTGACAGGGGGCAAGGCTACACCTTC. Protein: CASSERDRGQGYTF.

This clonotype was detected ten times or more. The chain is built from TRBV19 and TRBJ1-5; 10 bases map to TRBD1. The germline CDR1 and CDR2 sequences are LNHDA and SQIVND (reference sequence). The CDR3 length is 12 residues. J lost 6 bases, V lost 10 bases, and 3 bases had no gene match. CDR3 sequence reads: CAIRQGAQPQHF. DNA for the CDR3: TGTGCCATCCGACAGGGGGCTCAGCCCCAGCATTTT.

This clonotype came up many times. CDR3: CAISDPTGSYEQYF. CDR3 nucleotides: TGTGCCATCAGTGACCCGACAGGGTCCTACGAGCAGTACTTC. The chain employs TRBV10-3 and TRBJ2-7; 7 bases fit TRBD1. V gave up 3 bases and J gave up 1 base; unmatched junction bases: 3. Germline-derived CDR1 and CDR2 are ENHRY and SYGVKD. The CDR3 runs to 14 residues.

This clonotype was detected only a few times. The chain joins TRBV3-1 to TRBJ1-2, with D perhaps TRBD1 (5 bases). Germline values: CDR1 LGHDT, CDR2 YNNKEL (reference sequence). The length of the CDR3 is 13 residues. The V and J ends lost 5 bases and 6 bases respectively, with 13 bases between them. The CDR3 protein is CASSTTGPDGYTF. The DNA for the CDR3 is TGTGCCAGCAGCACGACGGGGCCCGATGGCTACACCTTC.

This clonotype has at least ten counts. This chain connects TRBV29-1 to TRBJ1-1; D gene unclear. This CDR3 contains 10 residues. The V end was cut by 4 bases, the J end by 3 bases, with 3 bases between. Germline V gene data show CDR1 as SQVTM and CDR2 as ANQGSEA. The CDR3 region is CSVGHTEAFF. CDR3 in DNA: TGCAGCGTTGGACACACTGAAGCTTTCTTT. Using reference TRBV29-1 and TRBJ1-1 for the parts outside the CDR3, the full variable domain is SAVISQKPSRDICQRGTSLTIQCQVDSQVTMMFWYRQQPGQSLTLIATANQGSEATYESGFVIDKFPISRPNLTFSTLTVSNMSPEDSSIYLCSVGHTEAFFGQGTRLTVV.

This clonotype was seen repeatedly, ten times or more. The rearrangement joins TRBV7-2 to TRBJ2-5; possible D gene TRBD1, 5 bases. This CDR3 is built from 15 residues. Per germline, CDR1 SGHTA and CDR2 FQGNSA. V lost 4 bases to trimming and J lost 4 bases, with 16 bases between them. The CDR3 is CASSSPREVRETQYF. CDR3 bases: TGTGCCAGCAGCTCCCCCAGGGAAGTGAGAGAGACCCAGTACTTC. Combining the CDR3 with reference TRBV7-2 and TRBJ2-5 gives the whole variable domain GAGVSQSPSNKVTEKGKDVELRCDPISGHTALYWYRQSLGQGLEFLIYFQGNSAPDKSGLPSDRFSAERTGGSVSTLTIQRTQQEDSAVYLCASSSPREVRETQYFGPGTRLLVL.

This chain links TRBV7-6 with TRBJ2-5; D perhaps matches TRBD2 (5 bases). Germline V lookup: CDR1 SGHVS, CDR2 FNYEAQ. V shed 3 bases and J shed 3 bases, with 11 bases lying between them. The CDR3 runs 14 residues. The DNA for the CDR3 is TGTGCCAGCAGCTTCGCTTCGAGGGAAGAGACCCAGTACTTC. It translates to CASSFASREETQYF. Drawing the rest from reference TRBV7-6 and TRBJ2-5, the complete variable domain is GAGVSQSPRYKVTKRGQDVALRCDPISGHVSLYWYRQALGQGPEFLTYFNYEAQQDKSGLPNDRFSAERPEGSISTLTIQRTEQRDSAMYRCASSFASREETQYFGPGTRLLVL.